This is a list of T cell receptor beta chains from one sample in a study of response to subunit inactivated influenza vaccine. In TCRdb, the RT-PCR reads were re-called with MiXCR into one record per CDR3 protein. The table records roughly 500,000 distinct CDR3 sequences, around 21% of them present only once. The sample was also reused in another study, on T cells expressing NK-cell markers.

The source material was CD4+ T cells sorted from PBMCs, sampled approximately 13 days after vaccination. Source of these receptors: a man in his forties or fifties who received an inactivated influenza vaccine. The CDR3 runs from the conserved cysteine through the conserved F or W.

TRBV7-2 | CASSLGEDRSFYEQYF
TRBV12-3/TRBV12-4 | CASRGLASSYNEQFF
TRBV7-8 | CASSLVSLIYNEQFF
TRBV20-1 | CSTRTSRNTIYF
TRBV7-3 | CASSLLAGVGDTQYF
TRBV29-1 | CSVETGGETQYF
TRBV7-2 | CASSLVGTRAETQYF
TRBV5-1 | CASSPTPTSGGADTQYF
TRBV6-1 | CASTLGGGPGHSGANVLTF
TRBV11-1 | CASSQGLSGTEAFF
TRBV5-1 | CASSPDREGTQYF
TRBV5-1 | CASSDRDRAYEQYF
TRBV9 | CASSDGQTLSTDTQYF
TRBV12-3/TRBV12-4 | CASSLVFRVGHEQFF
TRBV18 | CASSPDEGGKTQYF
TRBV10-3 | CAISGNSEVYGYTF
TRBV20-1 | CSASDISGLAYNEQFF
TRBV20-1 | CSARDHRQGLDTQYF
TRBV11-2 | CASSGYTATNEKLFF
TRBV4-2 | CASSQDWGSSYEQYF
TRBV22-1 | CPGSALRLGTPYEQYF
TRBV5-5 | CASSPGIQNSYEQYF
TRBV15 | CATSRVTGELFF
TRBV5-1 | CASSRNRAGETQYF
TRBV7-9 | CASSPGQGRVFEQYF
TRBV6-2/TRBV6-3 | CARKLAGVNEQFF
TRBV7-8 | CASSLRGTNYGYTF
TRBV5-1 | CASSFGGTEQFF
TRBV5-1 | CASSWDGGYEQYF
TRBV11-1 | CASSLKRTTGGHTDTQYF
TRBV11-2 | CASSLVSSGRADTQYF
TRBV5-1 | CASSPGTSGDGEQFF
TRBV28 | CASSSGQPNSPLHF
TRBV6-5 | CASSYRRRTSGASTDTQYF
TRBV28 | CASSSSGALAYEQYF
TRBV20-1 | CSASKTGLTNQPQHF
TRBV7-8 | CASSPGRARNEQFF
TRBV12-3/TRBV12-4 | CASRWGVGLFNSPLHF
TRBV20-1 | CSARGAGSSTDTQYF
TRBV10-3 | CAIAPRSLEQYF
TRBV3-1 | CASSRSGGLAGKNTGELFF